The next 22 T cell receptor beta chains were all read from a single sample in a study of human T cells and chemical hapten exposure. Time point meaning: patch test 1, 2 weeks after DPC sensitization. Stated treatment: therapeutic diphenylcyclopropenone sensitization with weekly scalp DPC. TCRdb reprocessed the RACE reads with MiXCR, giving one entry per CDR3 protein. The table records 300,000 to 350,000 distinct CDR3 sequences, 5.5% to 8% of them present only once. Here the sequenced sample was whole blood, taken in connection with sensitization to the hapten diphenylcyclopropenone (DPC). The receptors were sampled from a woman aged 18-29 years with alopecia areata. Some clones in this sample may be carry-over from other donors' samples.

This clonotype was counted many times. CDR3 DNA sequence: TGTGCCAGCAGCTTGGGACAGGGGAGCAACACCGGGGAGCTGTTTTTT. Its translation: CASSLGQGSNTGELFF. The V call is TRBV12-3 or TRBV12-4, the J call TRBJ2-2; 10 bases agree with TRBD1. J was trimmed by 2 bases and V by 6 bases; bases with no gene match: 6. The CDR3 sequence is 16 residues long.

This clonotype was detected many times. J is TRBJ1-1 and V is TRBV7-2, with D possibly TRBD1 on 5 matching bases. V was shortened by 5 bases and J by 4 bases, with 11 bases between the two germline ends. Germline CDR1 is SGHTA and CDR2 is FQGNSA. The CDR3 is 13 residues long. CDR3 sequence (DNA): TGTGCCAGCAGCCCAGGACACCCCACTGAAGCTTTCTTT. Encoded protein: CASSPGHPTEAFF.

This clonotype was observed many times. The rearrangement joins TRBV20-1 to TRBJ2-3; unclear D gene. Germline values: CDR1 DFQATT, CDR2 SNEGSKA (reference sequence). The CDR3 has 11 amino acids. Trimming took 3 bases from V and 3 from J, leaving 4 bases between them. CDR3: CSARGTDTQYF. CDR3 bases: TGCAGTGCTAGGGGGACAGATACGCAGTATTTT.

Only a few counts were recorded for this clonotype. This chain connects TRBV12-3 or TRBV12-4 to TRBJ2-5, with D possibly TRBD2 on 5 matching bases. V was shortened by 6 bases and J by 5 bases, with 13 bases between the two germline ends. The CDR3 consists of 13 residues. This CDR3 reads CASRITPGETQYF. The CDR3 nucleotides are TGTGCCAGCAGAATCACCCCGGGGGAGACCCAGTACTTC.

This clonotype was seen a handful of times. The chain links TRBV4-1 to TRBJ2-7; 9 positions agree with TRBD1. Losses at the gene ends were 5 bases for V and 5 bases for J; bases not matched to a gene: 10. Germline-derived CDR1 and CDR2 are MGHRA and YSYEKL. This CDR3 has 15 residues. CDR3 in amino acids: CASSLPGTGRNEQYF. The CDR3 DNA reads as TGCGCCAGCAGCTTACCAGGGACAGGGAGGAACGAGCAGTACTTC.

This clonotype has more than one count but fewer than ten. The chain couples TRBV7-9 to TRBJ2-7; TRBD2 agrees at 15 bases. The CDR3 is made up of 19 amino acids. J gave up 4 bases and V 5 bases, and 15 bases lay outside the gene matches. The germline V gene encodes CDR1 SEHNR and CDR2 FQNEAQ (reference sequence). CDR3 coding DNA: TGTGCCAGCAGCGAAACCCTCGGGACTAGCGGGGGGCCAAGTTACGAGCAGTACTTC. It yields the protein CASSETLGTSGGPSYEQYF.

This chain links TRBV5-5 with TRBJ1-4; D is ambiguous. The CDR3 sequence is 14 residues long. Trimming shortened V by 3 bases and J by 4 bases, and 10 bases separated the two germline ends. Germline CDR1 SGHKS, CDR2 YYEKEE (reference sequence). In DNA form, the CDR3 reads TGTGCCAGCAGCTGGACGGGTTTTAATGAAAAACTGTTTTTT. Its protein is CASSWTGFNEKLFF.

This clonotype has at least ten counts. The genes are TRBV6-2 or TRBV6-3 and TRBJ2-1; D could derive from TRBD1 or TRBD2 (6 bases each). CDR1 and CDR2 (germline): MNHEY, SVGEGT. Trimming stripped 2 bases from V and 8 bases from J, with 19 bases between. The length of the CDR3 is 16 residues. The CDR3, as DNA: TGTGCCAGCAGTTACCGTGGTGGTAGGGGGGCGGATGAGCAGTTCTTC. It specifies CASSYRGGRGADEQFF.

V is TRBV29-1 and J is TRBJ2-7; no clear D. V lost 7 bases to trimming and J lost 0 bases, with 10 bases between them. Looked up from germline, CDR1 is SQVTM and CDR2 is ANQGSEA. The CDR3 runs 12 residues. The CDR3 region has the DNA TGCAGCGCCGCCAGCAGCTCCTACGAGCAGTACTTC. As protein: CSAASSSYEQYF.

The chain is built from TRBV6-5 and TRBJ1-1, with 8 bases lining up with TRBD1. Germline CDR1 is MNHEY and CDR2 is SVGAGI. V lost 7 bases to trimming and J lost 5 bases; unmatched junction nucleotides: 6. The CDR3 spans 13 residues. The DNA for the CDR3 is TGTGCCAGCACCTGGACAGGGCAAACTGAAGCTTTCTTT. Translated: CASTWTGQTEAFF.

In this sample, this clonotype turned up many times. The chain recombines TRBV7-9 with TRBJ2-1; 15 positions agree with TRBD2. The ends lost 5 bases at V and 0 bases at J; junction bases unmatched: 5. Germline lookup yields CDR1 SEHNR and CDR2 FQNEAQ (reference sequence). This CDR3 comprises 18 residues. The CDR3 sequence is CASSNGLAGGSSYNEQFF. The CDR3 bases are TGTGCCAGCAGCAACGGACTAGCGGGGGGGAGCTCCTACAATGAGCAGTTCTTC.

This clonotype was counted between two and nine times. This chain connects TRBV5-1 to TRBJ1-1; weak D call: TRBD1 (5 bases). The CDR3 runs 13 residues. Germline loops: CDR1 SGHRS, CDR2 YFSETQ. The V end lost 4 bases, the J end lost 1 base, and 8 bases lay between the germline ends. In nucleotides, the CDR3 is TGCGCCAGCAGCAATGGGGCGAACACTGAAGCTTTCTTT. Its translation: CASSNGANTEAFF.

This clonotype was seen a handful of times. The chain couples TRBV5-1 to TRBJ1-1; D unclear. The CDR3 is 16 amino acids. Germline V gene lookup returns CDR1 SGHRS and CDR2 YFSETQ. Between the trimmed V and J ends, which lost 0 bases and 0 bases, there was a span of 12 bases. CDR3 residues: CASSLGRDVMNTEAFF. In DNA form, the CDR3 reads TGCGCCAGCAGCTTGGGTCGTGATGTCATGAACACTGAAGCTTTCTTT.

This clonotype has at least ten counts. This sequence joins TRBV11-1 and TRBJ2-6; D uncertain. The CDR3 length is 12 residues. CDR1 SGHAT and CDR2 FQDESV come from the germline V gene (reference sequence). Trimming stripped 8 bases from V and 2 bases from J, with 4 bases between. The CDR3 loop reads CASLTGANVLTF. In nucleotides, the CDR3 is TGTGCCAGCCTAACTGGGGCCAACGTCCTGACTTTC.

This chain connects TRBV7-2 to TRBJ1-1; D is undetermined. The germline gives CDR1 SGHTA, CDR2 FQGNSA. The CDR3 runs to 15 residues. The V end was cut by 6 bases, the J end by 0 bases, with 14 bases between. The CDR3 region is CASSSSLKMNTEAFF. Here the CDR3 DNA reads TGTGCCAGCAGTTCAAGCCTCAAAATGAACACTGAAGCTTTCTTT.

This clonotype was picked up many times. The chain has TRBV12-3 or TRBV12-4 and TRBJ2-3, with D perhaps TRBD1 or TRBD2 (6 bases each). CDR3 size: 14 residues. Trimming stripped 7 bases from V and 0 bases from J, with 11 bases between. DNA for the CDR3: TGTGCCAGCAAAGGGGGGAATAGCACAGATACGCAGTATTTT. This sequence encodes CASKGGNSTDTQYF.

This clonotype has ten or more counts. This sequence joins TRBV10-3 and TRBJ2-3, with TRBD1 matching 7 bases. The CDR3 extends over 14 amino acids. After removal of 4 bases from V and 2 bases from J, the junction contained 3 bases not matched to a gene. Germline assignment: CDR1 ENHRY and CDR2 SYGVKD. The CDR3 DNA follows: TGTGCCATCAGTGCCGGACAGGACACAGATACGCAGTATTTT. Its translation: CAISAGQDTDTQYF.

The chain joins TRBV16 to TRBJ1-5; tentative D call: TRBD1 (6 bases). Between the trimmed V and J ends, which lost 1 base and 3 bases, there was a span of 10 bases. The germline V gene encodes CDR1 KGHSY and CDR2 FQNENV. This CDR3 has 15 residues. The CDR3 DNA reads TGTGCCAGCAGCCAATTCCAGGGGATCAATCAGCCCCAGCATTTT. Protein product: CASSQFQGINQPQHF. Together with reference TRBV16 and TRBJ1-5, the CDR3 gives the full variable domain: GEEVAQTPKHLVRGEGQKAKLYCAPIKGHSYVFWYQQVLKNEFKFLISFQNENVFDETGMPKERFSAKCLPNSPCSLEIQATKLEDSAVYFCASSQFQGINQPQHFGDGTRLSIL.

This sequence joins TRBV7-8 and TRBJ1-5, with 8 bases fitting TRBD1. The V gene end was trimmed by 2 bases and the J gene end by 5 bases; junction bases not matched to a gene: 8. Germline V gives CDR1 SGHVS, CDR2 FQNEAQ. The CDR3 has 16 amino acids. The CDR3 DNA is TGTGCCAGCAGCTTATCACCGGACAGGGCCGATCAGCCCCAGCATTTT. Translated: CASSLSPDRADQPQHF.

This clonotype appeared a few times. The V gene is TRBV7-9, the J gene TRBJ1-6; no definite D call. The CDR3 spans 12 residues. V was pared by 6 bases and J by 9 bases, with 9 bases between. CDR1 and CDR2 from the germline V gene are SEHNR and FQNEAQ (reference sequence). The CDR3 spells CASSVVGSPLHF. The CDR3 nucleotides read TGTGCCAGCAGTGTGGTAGGTTCACCCCTCCACTTT.

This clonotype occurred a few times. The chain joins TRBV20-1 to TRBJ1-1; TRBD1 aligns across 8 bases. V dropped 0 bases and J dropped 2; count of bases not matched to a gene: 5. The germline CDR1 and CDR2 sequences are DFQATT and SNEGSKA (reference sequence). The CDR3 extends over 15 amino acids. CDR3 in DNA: TGCAGTGCTAGAGATCTGACAGGGGATAACACTGAAGCTTTCTTT. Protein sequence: CSARDLTGDNTEAFF.

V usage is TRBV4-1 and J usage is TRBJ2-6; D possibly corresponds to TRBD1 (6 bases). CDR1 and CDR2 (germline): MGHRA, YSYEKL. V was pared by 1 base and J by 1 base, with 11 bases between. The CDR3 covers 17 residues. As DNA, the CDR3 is TGCGCCAGCAGCCAAGGCAGGGGAAGGTCTGGGGCCAACGTCCTGACTTTC. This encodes CASSQGRGRSGANVLTF.